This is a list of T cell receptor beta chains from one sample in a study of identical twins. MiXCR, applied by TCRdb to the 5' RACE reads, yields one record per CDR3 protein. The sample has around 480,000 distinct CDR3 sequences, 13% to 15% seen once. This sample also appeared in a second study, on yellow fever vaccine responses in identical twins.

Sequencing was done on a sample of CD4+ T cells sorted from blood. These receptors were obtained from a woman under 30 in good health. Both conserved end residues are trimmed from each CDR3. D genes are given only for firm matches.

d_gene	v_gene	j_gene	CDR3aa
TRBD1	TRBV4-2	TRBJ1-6	ASSKEAGQGLSPLH
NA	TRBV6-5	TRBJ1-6	ASSYGGIDNSPLH
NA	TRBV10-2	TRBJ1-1	ATARGMNTEAF
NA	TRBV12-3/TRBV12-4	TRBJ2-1	ASSLVQGYNEQF
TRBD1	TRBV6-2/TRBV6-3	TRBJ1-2	ASRTRTGGSGYT
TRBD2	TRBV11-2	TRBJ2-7	ASSLRTSGRAFSYEQY
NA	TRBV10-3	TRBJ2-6	AISESSGANVLT
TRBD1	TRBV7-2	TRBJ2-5	ASSTRQGLGETQY
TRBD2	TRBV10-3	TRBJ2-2	ATRTGGTGELF
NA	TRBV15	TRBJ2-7	ATSRDWGAMGEQY
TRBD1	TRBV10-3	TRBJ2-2	AIRGTGGFTGELF
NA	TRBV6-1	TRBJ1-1	ASSPVGGSPEAF
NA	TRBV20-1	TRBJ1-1	SAREDWDGSF